Shown below are 30 T cell receptor beta chains from a single sample sequenced in a study of blood T cell dynamics during melanoma immunotherapy. This table comes from immunoSEQ multiplex PCR, and its TCRdb copy is limited to in-frame clones, with some not included. The sample holds over 3,500 clones, 70% to 90% seen once. Time point reported: week 3, after first cycle of checkpoint inhibitor. The sequences come from blood, collected from a patient treated with checkpoint blockade. These receptors all come from a human donor with melanoma.

This chain connects TRBV4-3 to TRBJ1-6; possibly TRBD1 for D (5 bases). The CDR3 has 16 residues. Trimming removed 0 bases at V and 10 bases at J, with 16 bases between. Per the germline V gene, CDR1 is LGHNA and CDR2 is YSLEER. The CDR3, as DNA: TGCGCCAGCAGCCAAGATAAGTTCGGGGACGGGTCACCCCTCCACTTT. The encoded protein is CASSQDKFGDGSPLHF.

V is TRBV6-1 and J is TRBJ1-1; D is perhaps TRBD1 (5 bases). The CDR3 consists of 13 residues. V was cut by 8 bases and J by 1 base, with 11 bases left in between. CDR1 MNHNS and CDR2 SASEGT come from the germline V gene. CDR3 protein: CASGAGGNTEAFF. The CDR3 DNA follows: TGTGCCAGCGGGGCCGGGGGGAACACTGAAGCTTTCTTT.

CDR3 nucleotides: TGCAGTGCTATCTCAGGGGAGAAACTGTTTTTT. Protein product: CSAISGEKLFF. This chain connects TRBV20-1 to TRBJ1-4; possibly TRBD1 for D (6 bases). V was shortened by 4 bases and J by 11 bases, with 11 bases between the two germline ends. The germline V gene encodes CDR1 DFQATT and CDR2 SNEGSKA (reference sequence). CDR3 size: 11 residues.

The genes are TRBV5-4 and TRBJ1-1; no clear D. Germline V gives CDR1 SGHNT, CDR2 YYREEE (reference sequence). V dropped 2 bases and J dropped 3 bases, with 11 bases sitting between them. The CDR3 extends over 14 amino acids. CDR3 residues: CASSLRMQDTEAFF. The DNA of the CDR3 is TGTGCCAGCAGCTTACGGATGCAGGACACTGAAGCTTTCTTT.

This clone was seen only once. The chain carries TRBV2 and TRBJ1-6, with D unclear. The germline V and J ends were trimmed by 1 base and 9 bases, with 7 bases remaining between them. This CDR3 has 13 residues. Germline V gives CDR1 SNHLY, CDR2 FYNNEI. The chain's CDR3 is CASSEDSISPLHF. The CDR3 coding sequence is TGTGCCAGCAGTGAAGACAGTATTTCACCCCTCCACTTT. Based on the CDR3 plus reference TRBV2 and TRBJ1-6, the full variable domain is EPEVTQTPSHQVTQMGQEVILRCVPISNHLYFYWYRQILGQKVEFLVSFYNNEISEKSEIFDDQFSVERPDGSNFTLKIRSTKLEDSAMYFCASSEDSISPLHFGNGTRLTVT.

This chain joins TRBV18 and TRBJ2-1; 8 positions agree with TRBD2. Germline V gene sequence: CDR1 KGHSH, CDR2 LQKENI. J was trimmed by 7 bases and V by 8 bases; bases with no gene match: 13. The CDR3 has 15 amino acids. CDR3 region: CASTSLGVAGNEQFF. The CDR3 nucleotides are TGTGCCAGCACAAGCCTCGGGGTAGCGGGAAATGAGCAGTTCTTC.

This chain joins TRBV11-2 and TRBJ1-1; D ambiguous. CDR1 is SGHAT, CDR2 FQNNGV, per germline. Trimming took off 3 bases at V and 0 bases at J, with 14 bases between the two ends. The CDR3 consists of 16 residues. This CDR3 reads CASSLSQPPMNTEAFF. The DNA of the CDR3 is TGTGCCAGCAGCTTGTCACAGCCGCCCATGAACACTGAAGCTTTCTTT.

The J gene is TRBJ1-6, the V gene TRBV14; D unresolved. With 1 base removed from V and 7 bases from J, the gap between germline ends came to 5 bases. This CDR3 has 13 residues. In germline, CDR1 is SGHDN, CDR2 FVKESK. CDR3 amino acids: CASSQVTNSPLHF. The DNA for the CDR3 is TGTGCCAGCAGCCAAGTTACGAATTCACCCCTCCACTTT.

The J gene is TRBJ1-1, the V gene TRBV6-5, with D perhaps matching TRBD1 (5 bases). Between the trimmed V and J ends, which lost 5 bases and 4 bases, there was a span of 17 bases. This CDR3 is built from 15 residues. Germline CDR1 and CDR2: MNHEY and SVGAGI. CDR3 residues: CASSLDSTKSTEAFF. The CDR3 region has the DNA TGTGCCAGCAGTCTAGACAGCACCAAGTCCACTGAAGCTTTCTTT.

The CDR3 here is CASSPPDADTQYF. The CDR3 DNA reads as TGTGCCAGCAGCCCTCCGGACGCAGATACGCAGTATTTT. V usage is TRBV5-4 and J usage is TRBJ2-3; D not resolved. The CDR3 is made up of 13 amino acids. Per the germline V gene, CDR1 is SGHNT and CDR2 is YYREEE (reference sequence). The V gene lost 4 bases and the J gene lost 4 bases, with 10 bases spanning the gap.

The chain joins TRBV4-3 to TRBJ1-1, with a tentative D call TRBD1 (5 bases). V was pared by 2 bases and J by 3 bases, with 16 bases between. This CDR3 has 16 residues. Germline values: CDR1 LGHNA, CDR2 YSLEER. The CDR3 bases are TGCGCCAGCAGCCAACGGGGCGGGAGGTCGGACACTGAAGCTTTCTTT. Translating it yields CASSQRGGRSDTEAFF.

The rearrangement uses TRBV14 and TRBJ2-1, with TRBD2 identical over 14 bases. V dropped 1 base and J dropped 13; count of bases not matched to a gene: 9. The CDR3 sequence is 16 residues long. Germline-derived CDR1 and CDR2 are SGHDN and FVKESK. This CDR3 is CASSQAHGLAGGSQFF. The CDR3 coding sequence is TGTGCCAGCAGCCAAGCCCACGGACTAGCGGGAGGATCTCAGTTCTTC.

DNA of the CDR3: TGTGCCAGCAGTCGGACAGGTCCCAAGTCGACCCAGTACTTC. Protein: CASSRTGPKSTQYF. The chain joins TRBV6-5 to TRBJ2-5; 7 nucleotides match TRBD1. Unmatched junction bases numbered 10, after V lost 5 bases and J lost 7 bases. The CDR3 loop spans 14 amino acids. Germline V gene data show CDR1 as MNHEY and CDR2 as SVGAGI.

The sample holds one count of this clone. The chain links TRBV19 to TRBJ2-7; 8 bases agree with TRBD1. CDR3 length: 14 amino acids. The germline V gene encodes CDR1 LNHDA and CDR2 SQIVND (reference sequence). V gave up 5 bases and J gave up 4 bases; unmatched junction bases: 7. In DNA, the CDR3 is TGTGCCAGTAGTCCCCAGGGGGCGGCTTACGAGCAGTACTTC. Its translation is CASSPQGAAYEQYF. The full variable domain, with the rest looked up from reference TRBV19 and TRBJ2-7, is DGGITQSPKYLFRKEGQNVTLSCEQNLNHDAMYWYRQDPGQGLRLIYYSQIVNDFQKGDIAEGYSVSREKKESFPLTVTSAQKNPTAFYLCASSPQGAAYEQYFGPGTRLTVT.

This clone occurred once. V and J are TRBV7-9 and TRBJ2-5; possibly TRBD2 for D (5 bases). The germline CDR1 and CDR2 sequences are SEHNR and FQNEAQ (reference sequence). This CDR3 contains 15 residues. Deletions cut 2 bases from V and 9 bases from J, with 19 bases between. CDR3 bases: TGTGCCAGCAGCTTATTTTCCCCTCCAGCGGTGGCCCAGTACTTC. Amino acids: CASSLFSPPAVAQYF.

The genes are TRBV5-6 and TRBJ2-3; 11 bases are a match to TRBD2. The CDR3 runs to 18 residues. Germline values: CDR1 SGHDT, CDR2 YYEEEE. Trimming at V came to 4 bases and at J to 9 bases, leaving 19 bases not matched to a gene. Written as DNA, the CDR3 is TGTGCCAGCAGCCCTCTTACAGAGACTAGCGGGGACTCTCTGACGCAGTATTTT. Amino acid sequence: CASSPLTETSGDSLTQYF.

The chain joins TRBV5-1 to TRBJ1-6, with 12 bases aligning to TRBD1. Germline assignment: CDR1 SGHRS and CDR2 YFSETQ. The CDR3 length is 17 residues. V shed 1 base and J 4 bases; nucleotides not matched to a gene: 3. The CDR3 nucleotides read TGCGCCAGCAGCTTGAGGGGACAGGGGGCTTATAATTCACCCCTCCACTTT. This gives the protein CASSLRGQGAYNSPLHF.

V gene TRBV10-3 combines with J gene TRBJ2-5; the match to TRBD2 covers 8 bases. CDR3 length: 18 residues. Germline V gene lookup returns CDR1 ENHRY and CDR2 SYGVKD. J was trimmed by 4 bases and V by 6 bases; bases with no gene match: 19. CDR3 in amino acids: CAIRNPPGLAGRGETQYF. The CDR3 bases are TGTGCCATCAGGAATCCCCCCGGGTTAGCGGGGAGGGGAGAGACCCAGTACTTC.

The rearrangement uses TRBV30 and TRBJ1-1; TRBD1 agrees at 8 bases. The germline CDR1 and CDR2 sequences are GTSNPN and SVGIG (reference sequence). This CDR3 is 15 amino acids long. The J segment lost 3 bases and the V segment lost 1 base, leaving 7 bases of the junction unmatched. CDR3 sequence (DNA): TGTGCCTGGAGTGCTGGGCAGGGGGCGGACACTGAAGCTTTCTTT. This gives the protein CAWSAGQGADTEAFF.

The chain combines TRBV5-5 with TRBJ2-3; 7 bases align to TRBD2. The germline gives CDR1 SGHKS, CDR2 YYEKEE (reference sequence). The CDR3 contains 15 residues. The junction had 7 bases not matched to a gene; V was cut back by 1 base and J by 5 bases. The CDR3 loop is CASSLSGTNQDTQYF. As DNA, the CDR3 is TGTGCCAGCAGCTTGTCCGGGACTAACCAAGATACGCAGTATTTT.

The chain is built from TRBV28 and TRBJ1-3; 7 nucleotides align to TRBD1. The CDR3 extends over 17 amino acids. Trimming removed 8 bases from V and 0 bases from J; junction bases left unmatched: 13. The germline CDR1 and CDR2 sequences are MDHEN and SYDVKM. CDR3 region: CASLTDRTGSSGNTIYF. The CDR3 DNA reads TGTGCCAGCCTAACCGACCGGACAGGAAGCTCTGGAAACACCATATATTTT.

J is TRBJ2-7 and V is TRBV29-1; 7 nucleotides line up with TRBD1. This CDR3 has 12 residues. Germline trimming cut 6 bases from V and 8 bases from J; bases unmatched to any gene: 10. The germline V gene has CDR1 SQVTM and CDR2 ANQGSEA. The CDR3 loop is CSVKTGPFQQYF. DNA for the CDR3: TGCAGCGTGAAGACAGGGCCCTTTCAGCAGTACTTC.

This clone has just a few counts. The V and J genes are TRBV29-1 and TRBJ1-2, with unresolved D. The germline V and J ends were trimmed by 6 bases and 6 bases, with 17 bases remaining between them. Germline V gene data show CDR1 as SQVTM and CDR2 as ANQGSEA. The CDR3 consists of 13 residues. Written as DNA, the CDR3 is TGCAGCGTCATAGGGAGTGATAAACATGGCTACACCTTC. Translation: CSVIGSDKHGYTF.

J is TRBJ2-5 and V is TRBV27, with no clear D. Germline CDR1 and CDR2: MNHEY and SMNVEV (reference sequence). Trimming took off 4 bases at V and 1 base at J, with 7 bases between the two ends. This CDR3 has 13 amino acids. The DNA for the CDR3 is TGTGCCAGCAGTTCCCAGGTCCAAGAGACCCAGTACTTC. This codes for CASSSQVQETQYF.

This sequence joins TRBV5-8 and TRBJ1-2, with D tentatively TRBD1 (5 bases). Germline CDR1 SGHTS, CDR2 YDEGEE. There are 14 residues in the CDR3. Trimming removed 0 bases at V and 7 bases at J, with 13 bases between. In DNA, the CDR3 is TGTGCCAGCAGCTTGGTTTTCGGGGGTGTTGGCTACACCTTC. Protein sequence: CASSLVFGGVGYTF.

The chain couples TRBV7-9 to TRBJ2-3, with 10 nucleotides matching TRBD2. CDR1 is SEHNR, CDR2 FQNEAQ, per germline (reference sequence). Losses at the gene ends were 10 bases for V and 0 bases for J; bases not matched to a gene: 7. The CDR3 runs to 15 residues. CDR3 nucleotide sequence: TGTGCCACAATAGCGGGGGGTATCAGCACAGATACGCAGTATTTT. Encoded protein: CATIAGGISTDTQYF.

The V gene is TRBV29-1, the J gene TRBJ2-1, with D possibly TRBD2 on 5 matching bases. This CDR3 spans 15 amino acids. Trimming cost V 0 bases and J 4 bases, with 13 bases left between them. Per the germline V gene, CDR1 is SQVTM and CDR2 is ANQGSEA. This CDR3 is CSVEDWTPQYNEQFF. CDR3 bases: TGCAGCGTTGAAGATTGGACTCCTCAATACAATGAGCAGTTCTTC.

The chain employs TRBV4-2 and TRBJ2-7, with 10 bases that match TRBD2. The germline V gene encodes CDR1 LGHNA and CDR2 YNFKEQ. J lost 3 bases, V lost 4 bases, and 9 bases had no gene match. The CDR3 is made up of 16 amino acids. CDR3 loop: CASSRRTSGVLYEQYF. CDR3 coding DNA: TGTGCCAGCAGCCGACGGACTAGCGGCGTACTCTACGAGCAGTACTTC.

This chain connects TRBV5-4 to TRBJ2-7; tentative D call: TRBD2 (5 bases). The CDR3 length is 14 residues. The V gene's germline CDR1 is SGHNT and CDR2 YYREEE (reference sequence). Trimming took off 2 bases at V and 3 bases at J, with 12 bases between the two ends. In nucleotides, the CDR3 is TGTGCCAGCAGCTTTTACGGAAGCGGCTACGAGCAGTACTTC. Translation gives CASSFYGSGYEQYF.

This clone was detected only once. The chain employs TRBV4-3 and TRBJ2-1, with 8 bases aligning to TRBD2. Germline V gene lookup returns CDR1 LGHNA and CDR2 YSLEER. Losses at the gene ends were 1 base for V and 0 bases for J; bases not matched to a gene: 2. This CDR3 has 16 residues. The CDR3 spells CASSQARGGSYNEQFF. CDR3 nucleotides: TGCGCCAGCAGCCAAGCACGGGGGGGCTCCTACAATGAGCAGTTCTTC.